This T cell receptor (beta chain) was found in a study of blood T cell repertoires in COVID-19. TCRdb's table, derived via immunoSEQ multiplex PCR, lists solely in-frame clones and lacks some. The table lists 200,000 to 250,000 clones, 75% to 85% of them singletons. Trimming cost V 4 bases and J 5 bases, with 11 bases left between them. The CDR3 is 13 amino acids. CDR1 is MDHEN, CDR2 SYDVKM, per germline. This clonotype originated in a man aged 25-45 years with acute COVID-19. Material: PBMCs or T cells enriched from blood (not recorded which). The chain is built from TRBV28 and TRBJ1-1, with D uncertain. The CDR3, as DNA: TGTGCCAGCAGTTCGCCCGCGGATACTGAAGCTTTCTTT. This translates into CASSSPADTEAFF.